Listed here are 21 T cell receptor beta chains from one sample, sequenced in a study of T cell responses to AZD1222 COVID-19 vaccine. Repertoires were generated with immunoSEQ multiplex PCR, while TCRdb's copy carries only in-frame clones and drops some. This sample has about 180,000 clones; 90% to 95% occur once, and the top ten carry 1.6%. Sequenced here: peripheral blood, sampled 28 days after the second AZD1222 dose. Receptors originate from an adult who received the AZD1222 COVID-19 vaccine.

This clone was recorded only once. This chain uses TRBV4-3 with TRBJ1-3, with D uncertain. V was pared by 5 bases and J by 4 bases, with 9 bases between. The germline CDR1 and CDR2 sequences are LGHNA and YSLEER. This CDR3 spans 13 amino acids. The CDR3 loop is CASSSEYGNTIYF. CDR3 nucleotide sequence: TGCGCCAGCAGCTCCGAATACGGAAACACCATATATTTT.

The chain combines TRBV12-5 with TRBJ2-1; 11 bases map to TRBD1. CDR3 length equals 15 residues. The ends lost 1 base at V and 6 bases at J; junction bases unmatched: 2. Germline CDR1 LGHNT, CDR2 FRNRAP. The CDR3 loop is CASGLGGTGGNEQFF. The CDR3 DNA reads TGTGCTAGTGGTTTGGGGGGGACAGGGGGCAATGAGCAGTTCTTC.

This rearrangement joins TRBV9 to TRBJ1-2, with unresolved D. The CDR3 is 13 amino acids. V lost 6 bases, J lost 6 bases, and 15 bases lay in between. From germline, CDR1 is SGDLS and CDR2 YYNGEE. Here the CDR3 reads CASTSRQRDGYTF. DNA for the CDR3: TGTGCCAGCACCTCACGGCAGCGAGATGGCTACACCTTC.

This clone was detected once. The chain is built from TRBV18 and TRBJ2-7; tentative D call: TRBD2 (6 bases). Germline V CDR1 and CDR2: KGHSH, LQKENI. V lost 4 bases to trimming and J lost 0 bases, with 7 bases between them. This CDR3 is built from 13 residues. The CDR3 spells CASSQTSSYEQYF. CDR3 bases: TGTGCCAGCTCACAGACTAGCTCCTACGAGCAGTACTTC.

The rearrangement joins TRBV12-3 or TRBV12-4 to TRBJ1-2; the D is unclear. The V end was cut by 5 bases, the J end by 8 bases, with 15 bases between. There are 13 residues in the CDR3. The CDR3 DNA is TGTGCCAGCAGTCGGTGGGTATTTGGCGGCTACACCTTC. Translation gives CASSRWVFGGYTF.

The gene calls are TRBV5-1 and TRBJ2-3; TRBD2 agrees at 7 bases. Germline loops: CDR1 SGHRS, CDR2 YFSETQ. Losses at the gene ends were 4 bases for V and 0 bases for J; bases not matched to a gene: 8. This CDR3 comprises 16 residues. CDR3 nucleotide sequence: TGCGCCAGCAGCCCCCGCCAGCGGGGTAGCACAGATACGCAGTATTTT. Protein: CASSPRQRGSTDTQYF.

This clone was recorded only once. The chain recombines TRBV5-4 with TRBJ2-2; the match to TRBD2 covers 10 bases. Trimming cost V 1 base and J 5 bases; bases outside gene matches: 8. The CDR3 contains 17 residues. Per germline, CDR1 SGHNT and CDR2 YYREEE (reference sequence). CDR3 in amino acids: CASSLLKLAGGTGELFF. CDR3 sequence (DNA): TGTGCCAGCAGCTTGTTAAAATTAGCGGGGGGTACCGGGGAGCTGTTTTTT.

V gene TRBV19 combines with J gene TRBJ1-2; D possibly corresponds to TRBD1 (5 bases). The germline V gene encodes CDR1 LNHDA and CDR2 SQIVND (reference sequence). The germline V and J ends were trimmed by 6 bases and 8 bases, with 10 bases remaining between them. This CDR3 is built from 11 residues. CDR3 DNA sequence: TGTGCCAGTAGGGCACGACAGGGCTACACCTTC. Protein sequence: CASRARQGYTF. Combining the CDR3 with reference TRBV19 and TRBJ1-2 gives the whole variable domain DGGITQSPKYLFRKEGQNVTLSCEQNLNHDAMYWYRQDPGQGLRLIYYSQIVNDFQKGDIAEGYSVSREKKESFPLTVTSAQKNPTAFYLCASRARQGYTFGSGTRLTVV.

V and J are TRBV4-3 and TRBJ1-1, with 9 bases aligning to TRBD1. The J segment lost 4 bases and the V segment lost 4 bases, leaving 4 bases of the junction unmatched. This CDR3 spans 14 amino acids. CDR1 and CDR2 from the germline V gene are LGHNA and YSLEER. The CDR3 nucleotides read TGCGCCAGCAGCCCAGGACAGGGGTTCACTGAAGCTTTCTTT. This gives the protein CASSPGQGFTEAFF.

The chain joins TRBV6-6 to TRBJ1-2; TRBD1 matches at 8 bases. V dropped 7 bases and J dropped 6; count of bases not matched to a gene: 7. CDR3 size: 13 residues. The germline CDR1 and CDR2 sequences are MNHNY and SVGAGI (reference sequence). CDR3 region: CASKLDRADGYTF. In DNA form, the CDR3 reads TGTGCCAGCAAGTTGGACAGGGCGGATGGCTACACCTTC.

This clone was seen a single time. V gene TRBV5-4 combines with J gene TRBJ2-7; D is tentatively TRBD1 or TRBD2 (6 bases each). Germline CDR1 and CDR2: SGHNT and YYREEE (reference sequence). The CDR3 is 16 residues long. V was cut by 4 bases and J by 7 bases, with 24 bases left in between. In DNA, the CDR3 is TGTGCCAGCAGCCCGCCCGGGGGCGGCCAAACGTTGGAGCAGTACTTC. This encodes CASSPPGGGQTLEQYF.

This rearrangement joins TRBV25-1 to TRBJ2-7; 9 positions match TRBD1. The CDR3 loop spans 11 amino acids. The trim removed 7 bases at V and 6 bases at J, leaving 1 base unmatched. From germline, CDR1 is MGHDK and CDR2 SYGVNS. In nucleotides, the CDR3 is TGTGCCAGCACGACAGGGGGCGAGCAGTACTTC. Its translation: CASTTGGEQYF.

This sequence joins TRBV12-3 or TRBV12-4 and TRBJ1-1, with D possibly TRBD1 on 6 matching bases. The CDR3 is made up of 12 amino acids. Deletions cut 8 bases from V and 1 base from J, with 8 bases between. The DNA of the CDR3 is TGTGCCAGCGGCAGGGGGAACACTGAAGCTTTCTTT. The encoded protein is CASGRGNTEAFF.

The chain recombines TRBV7-8 with TRBJ1-2, with TRBD1 as a possible D gene (6 bases). Germline assignment: CDR1 SGHVS and CDR2 FQNEAQ. This CDR3 comprises 14 residues. V was pared by 1 base and J by 4 bases, with 10 bases between. The CDR3 nucleotides read TGTGCCAGCAGCTTAGGGACAGATGGCTATGGCTACACCTTC. Translating it yields CASSLGTDGYGYTF.

This clone appeared a few times. The rearrangement links TRBV7-6 to TRBJ2-7, with 11 bases identical to TRBD1. V lost 4 bases, J lost 8 bases, and 7 bases stayed unmatched. The CDR3 contains 14 residues. Germline values: CDR1 SGHVS, CDR2 FNYEAQ. CDR3 coding DNA: TGTGCCAGCAGCTCTGCGGACAGGGGGCTTAAGCAGTACTTC. Translating gives CASSSADRGLKQYF.

The V gene is TRBV9, the J gene TRBJ2-3; D is perhaps TRBD2 (5 bases). Germline lookup yields CDR1 SGDLS and CDR2 YYNGEE. V was trimmed by 2 bases and J by 2 bases, leaving 12 bases between them. This CDR3 spans 15 amino acids. The CDR3: CASSVAGGYTDTQYF. CDR3 nucleotides: TGTGCCAGCAGCGTGGCGGGCGGGTACACAGATACGCAGTATTTT.

The chain links TRBV7-9 to TRBJ2-5; D is unresolved. This CDR3 has 14 amino acids. V was cut by 7 bases and J by 5 bases, with 17 bases left in between. CDR1 and CDR2 from the germline V gene are SEHNR and FQNEAQ (reference sequence). The CDR3 sequence: CASTTSLTVETQYF. The CDR3 DNA follows: TGTGCCAGCACGACCTCGTTGACGGTGGAGACCCAGTACTTC.

This chain uses TRBV3-1 (or the pseudogene TRBV3-2) with TRBJ2-6, with TRBD1 as a possible D gene (5 bases). The CDR3 extends over 17 amino acids. Per the germline V gene, CDR1 is LGHDT and CDR2 is YNNKEL (reference sequence). V was cut by 3 bases and J by 0 bases, with 12 bases left in between. The CDR3 region has the DNA TGTGCCAGCAGCCAGCCGACAGAACACTCTGGGGCCAACGTCCTGACTTTC. Translated, it gives CASSQPTEHSGANVLTF.

The V call is TRBV6-1, the J call TRBJ2-5, with TRBD1 as a possible D gene (6 bases). Looked up from germline, CDR1 is MNHNS and CDR2 is SASEGT. The CDR3 contains 16 residues. Deletions cut 2 bases from V and 4 bases from J, with 17 bases between. The CDR3 is CASSERAGAGRETQYF. The CDR3 bases are TGTGCCAGCAGTGAAAGGGCAGGGGCTGGACGAGAGACCCAGTACTTC.

The rearrangement joins TRBV27 to TRBJ2-3; no definite D call. CDR1 is MNHEY and CDR2 is SMNVEV in the germline V gene (reference sequence). This CDR3 has 16 residues. Trimming stripped 3 bases from V and 0 bases from J, with 13 bases between. The CDR3 protein is CASSFGSSLSTDTQYF. CDR3 nucleotide sequence: TGTGCCAGCAGTTTTGGCAGCTCACTAAGCACAGATACGCAGTATTTT.

This chain links TRBV19 with TRBJ1-1; perhaps TRBD1 as D (5 bases). CDR3 length equals 12 residues. Germline values: CDR1 LNHDA, CDR2 SQIVND (reference sequence). The V and J ends lost 3 bases and 6 bases respectively, with 8 bases between them. The CDR3, as DNA: TGTGCCAGTAGTATTGGGGCCCCTGAAGCTTTCTTT. Translating gives CASSIGAPEAFF.